This paragraph covers one TCR beta chain sequence. Its antigen is not identified. The record originates from a study of T cells in Graves' hyperthyroidism and ophthalmopathy. The study's findings and limits: Among clonotypes expanded in thyroid above 0.001, most were also found in blood.

The hyperthyroidism was newly diagnosed and had lasted under 2 months; the patients were aged 18 to 65. The PBMCs studied were ones that came from about 10 ml fresh peripheral blood. Regions amplified from RNA transcripts were the TCR beta CDR3 regions. The TCR CDR3 was amplified in a first-round RT-PCR using the HTBI primer set. TCRdb passed the multiplex PCR reads through MiXCR, listing each CDR3 protein once. The data hold about 200,000 distinct CDR3 sequences, with approximately 16% observed a single time. CDR3 length: 14 amino acids. The ends were cut back, 6 bases at V and 3 bases at J, with 13 bases in the middle. Per germline, CDR1 SGHTA and CDR2 FQGNSA.

This clonotype was obtained from a man aged 35-49 years with Graves' hyperthyroidism. The chain is built from TRBV7-2 and TRBJ2-3; D gene unclear. The sample was blood. The CDR3 region is CASSPTLSTDTQYF. CDR3 nucleotide sequence: TGTGCCAGCAGTCCCACCCTGAGTACAGATACGCAGTATTTT.